This T cell receptor (beta chain) was observed in a study of T cells after yellow fever vaccination. The 5'RACE template-switching step produced TCR cDNA and added a universal primer site and UMIs. MiXCR, run by TCRdb on the 5' RACE reads, gives a single entry per CDR3 protein. The sample shows some 300,000 distinct CDR3 sequences, 8.5% to 10% of them seen only once. Trimming pared 8 bases from V and 5 bases from J, leaving 12 bases between. CDR1 MNHEY and CDR2 SMNVEV come from the germline V gene (reference sequence). CDR3 length: 13 amino acids. Study results and limitations: Abundant clonotypes (contaminants from the bulk population) could be present in FACS-sorted repertoires. A secondary response was less intense yet reached its peak sooner, at day 5 versus 15. Reappearance after the booster was seen for most primary-vaccination clones, at 95% to 96% CD4 and about 90% CD8.

This clonotype was counted many times. Its antigen is still unknown. The TCR was taken from a man between 18 and 35 years old who received the YFV17D yellow fever vaccine. The source material was CD4+ T cells sorted from PBMCs, sampled 5 days after the yellow fever booster vaccination. V usage is TRBV27 and J usage is TRBJ1-4; possible D gene TRBD1, 5 bases. In nucleotides, the CDR3 is TGTGCCAGCTGGGACTCACGGAATGAAAAACTGTTTTTT. As protein: CASWDSRNEKLFF. Full variable domain (rest looked up from reference TRBV27 and TRBJ1-4): EAQVTQNPRYLITVTGKKLTVTCSQNMNHEYMSWYRQDPGLGLRQIYYSMNVEVTDKGDVPEGYKVSRKEKRNFPLILESPSPNQTSLYFCASWDSRNEKLFFGSGTQLSVL.